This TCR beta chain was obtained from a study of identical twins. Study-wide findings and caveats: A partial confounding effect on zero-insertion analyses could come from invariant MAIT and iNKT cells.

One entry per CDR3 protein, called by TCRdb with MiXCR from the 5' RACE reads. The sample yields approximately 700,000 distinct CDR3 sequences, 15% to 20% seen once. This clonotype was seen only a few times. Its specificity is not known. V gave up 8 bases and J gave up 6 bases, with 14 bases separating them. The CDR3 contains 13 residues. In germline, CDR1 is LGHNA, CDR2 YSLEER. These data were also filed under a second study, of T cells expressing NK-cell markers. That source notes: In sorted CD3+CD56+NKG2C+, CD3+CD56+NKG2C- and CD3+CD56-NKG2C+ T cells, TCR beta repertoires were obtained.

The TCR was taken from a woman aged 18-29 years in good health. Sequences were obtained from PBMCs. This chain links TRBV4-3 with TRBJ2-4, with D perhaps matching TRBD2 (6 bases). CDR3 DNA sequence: TGCGCCAGCGGACTCCAGGAGGGAAACATTCAGTACTTC. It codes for CASGLQEGNIQYF.